The rows below give T cell receptor beta chains drawn from one sample of a study of blood T cell repertoires in COVID-19. TCRdb's table, derived via immunoSEQ multiplex PCR, lists solely in-frame clones and lacks some. This table holds about 200,000 clones, roughly three quarters found once. Sequencing was done on a sample of PBMCs or T cells enriched from blood (not recorded which). The receptors here all came from a woman between 50 and 59 years old with acute COVID-19. Both conserved end residues are part of each CDR3. The D gene is left open where the match is weak. Clone size is stated in some rows and not others, as once, few, many or a class when expanded.

cdr3_aa	cdr3_nt	v_call	j_call	d_call	clone_size
CSVEDFESYGYTF	TGCAGCGTTGAAGATTTCGAGAGTTATGGCTACACCTTC	TRBV29-1	TRBJ1-2	-	-
CASSRGQGYQETQYF	TGTGCCAGCAGCCGAGGGCAGGGGTACCAAGAGACCCAGTACTTC	TRBV4-2	TRBJ2-5	-	-
CASSPRQGANVLTF	TGCGCCAGCAGCCCTCGACAGGGGGCCAACGTCCTGACTTTC	TRBV4-1	TRBJ2-6	-	few
CASRSPGTGSKGYTF	TGTGCCAGCAGGTCGCCGGGGACAGGGAGTAAGGGCTACACCTTC	TRBV28	TRBJ1-2	TRBD1	-
CASSVQGNTIYF	TGTGCCAGCAGTGTTCAGGGAAACACCATATATTTT	TRBV2	TRBJ1-3	-	-
CASSPVNDQGYTF	TGTGCCAGCTCACCCGTAAACGATCAGGGCTACACCTTC	TRBV18	TRBJ1-2	-	-
CASSYSSGANQPQHF	TGTGCCAGCAGTTACTCGTCAGGGGCCAATCAGCCCCAGCATTTT	TRBV6-5	TRBJ1-5	-	-
CASSEGSADTQYF	TGCGCCAGCAGTGAAGGGAGTGCAGATACGCAGTATTTT	TRBV10-1	TRBJ2-3	-	once
CASSRQPAPDQPQHF	TGTGCCAGCAGTCGTCAACCCGCGCCCGATCAGCCCCAGCATTTT	TRBV6-5	TRBJ1-5	-	few
CASSLGGRVRTDTQYF	TGTGCCAGCAGCTTGGGGGGGAGAGTTCGCACAGATACGCAGTATTTT	TRBV28	TRBJ2-3	TRBD2	-
CASSFGQGTAEETQYF	TGTGCCAGCAGTTTTGGACAGGGGACAGCCGAAGAGACCCAGTACTTC	TRBV28	TRBJ2-5	TRBD1	-
CASSDNRDQPQHF	TGTGCCAGCAGTGATAACAGGGATCAGCCCCAGCATTTT	TRBV6-1	TRBJ1-5	-	-
CASSMFRETNQPQHF	TGTGCCAGTAGTATGTTTCGGGAGACCAATCAGCCCCAGCATTTT	TRBV19	TRBJ1-5	-	-
CASSLRRQGRSGANVLTF	TGTGCCAGCAGTTTACGGAGACAGGGGAGATCTGGGGCCAACGTCCTGACTTTC	TRBV28	TRBJ2-6	TRBD1	-
CASSIGTATVAGNTIYF	TGTGCCAGTAGTATTGGGACAGCAACGGTCGCTGGAAACACCATATATTTT	TRBV19	TRBJ1-3	TRBD1	-
CASSSDRRNEKLFF	TGTGCCAGCAGTTCCGACAGGAGGAATGAAAAACTGTTTTTT	TRBV11-2	TRBJ1-4	-	-
CASSQDEGVANIQYF	TGCGCCAGCAGCCAAGACGAAGGGGTTGCGAACATTCAGTACTTC	TRBV4-3	TRBJ2-4	-	-
CASSFREAGNTIYF	TGTGCCAGCAGCTTCCGGGAGGCCGGAAACACCATATATTTT	TRBV5-6	TRBJ1-3	-	few
CASSEAQGQITGELFF	TGTGCCAGCAGTGAAGCACAGGGCCAAATAACCGGGGAGCTGTTTTTT	TRBV2	TRBJ2-2	-	-
CASSFQNTEAFF	TGTGCCAGCAGCTTTCAGAACACTGAAGCTTTCTTT	TRBV11-2	TRBJ1-1	-	-
CASSPRGAETQYF	TGTGCCAGCAGTCCTAGAGGAGCAGAGACCCAGTACTTC	TRBV12-3/TRBV12-4	TRBJ2-5	-	-
CASRDRGLAGELFF	TGTGCCTCAAGGGACAGGGGGCTGGCCGGGGAGCTGTTTTTT	TRBV19	TRBJ2-2	TRBD1	-
CASSKQDPPSYGYTF	TGTGCCAGCAGTAAACAGGACCCTCCCTCCTATGGCTACACCTTC	TRBV27	TRBJ1-2	-	once
CASSLEGGELYGYTF	TGTGCCAGCAGCTTAGAGGGCGGGGAACTATATGGCTACACCTTC	TRBV7-9	TRBJ1-2	-	-
CASRDRVHGGYGYTF	TGTGCCAGCAGGGACAGGGTACATGGAGGCTATGGCTACACCTTC	TRBV6-5	TRBJ1-2	TRBD1	-
CASSPRSTLQETQYF	TGTGCCAGCTCACCTCGGAGCACACTTCAAGAGACCCAGTACTTC	TRBV18	TRBJ2-5	-	-
CASRGGQGRANGYTF	TGTGCCAGCAGGGGGGGACAGGGAAGAGCTAATGGCTACACCTTC	TRBV2	TRBJ1-2	TRBD1	-
CASSLEGVGASDTQYF	TGCGCCAGCAGCTTGGAAGGGGTTGGGGCGTCAGATACGCAGTATTTT	TRBV5-1	TRBJ2-3	-	-
CASSLGFGQGAQPQHF	TGTGCCAGCAGCTTGGGATTTGGACAGGGGGCTCAGCCCCAGCATTTT	TRBV5-5	TRBJ1-5	TRBD1	-
CASSQDSGTGSKHF	TGTGCCAGCAGCCAAGACTCCGGGACAGGGTCTAAACATTTT	TRBV3-1/TRBV3-2	TRBJ1-5	TRBD1	-
CASSTTPGWAYGYTF	TGTGCCAGCAGCACGACCCCGGGGTGGGCCTATGGCTACACCTTC	TRBV14	TRBJ1-2	-	-
CASRAAGSGANVLTF	TGTGCCAGCAGAGCCGCTGGCTCTGGGGCCAACGTCCTGACTTTC	TRBV2	TRBJ2-6	-	-
CASSPLIYGNTIYF	TGTGCCAGCAGCCCACTCATCTATGGAAACACCATATATTTT	TRBV11-2	TRBJ1-3	-	-
CASTPAGSGNTIYF	TGCGCCAGCACCCCCGCCGGCTCTGGAAACACCATATATTTT	TRBV5-1	TRBJ1-3	-	-
CASSLGAGDSNQPQHF	TGTGCCAGCAGCTTAGGGGCAGGCGATAGCAATCAGCCCCAGCATTTT	TRBV7-8	TRBJ1-5	-	-
CASSMGTGGQPQHF	TGTGCCAGTAGTATGGGGACAGGGGGACAGCCCCAGCATTTT	TRBV19	TRBJ1-5	TRBD1	-
CASSGRGIEAFF	TGTGCCAGCAGCGGCAGGGGGATTGAAGCTTTCTTT	TRBV7-9	TRBJ1-1	TRBD1	-
CASSSPLSGRGETNEKLFF	TGTGCCAGCAGTTCCCCCCTTAGTGGGCGGGGGGAAACTAATGAAAAACTGTTTTTT	TRBV28	TRBJ1-4	-	-
CASKTGWNTEAFF	TGTGCCAGCAAGACAGGGTGGAACACTGAAGCTTTCTTT	TRBV28	TRBJ1-1	TRBD1	-
CASSSSGGVRDTQYF	TGTGCCAGCAGTTCTAGCGGGGGGGTTAGAGATACGCAGTATTTT	TRBV2	TRBJ2-3	TRBD2	-